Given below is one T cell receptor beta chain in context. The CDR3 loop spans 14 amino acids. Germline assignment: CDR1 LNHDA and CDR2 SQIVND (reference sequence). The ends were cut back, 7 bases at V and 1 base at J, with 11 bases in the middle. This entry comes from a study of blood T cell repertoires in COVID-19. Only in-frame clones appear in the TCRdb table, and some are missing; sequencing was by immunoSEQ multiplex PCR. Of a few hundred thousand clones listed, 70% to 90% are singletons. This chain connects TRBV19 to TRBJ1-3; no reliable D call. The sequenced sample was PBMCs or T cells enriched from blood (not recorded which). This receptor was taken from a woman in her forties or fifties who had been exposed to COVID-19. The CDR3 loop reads CASKRGASGNTIYF. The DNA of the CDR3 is TGTGCCAGTAAGCGAGGCGCTTCTGGAAACACCATATATTTT.